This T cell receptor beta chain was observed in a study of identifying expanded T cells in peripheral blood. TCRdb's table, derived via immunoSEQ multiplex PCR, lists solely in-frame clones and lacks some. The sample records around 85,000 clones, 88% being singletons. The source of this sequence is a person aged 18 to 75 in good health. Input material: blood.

CDR3 in amino acids: CASGTSGGPSTDTQYF. The CDR3 region has the DNA TGTGCCAGTGGGACTAGCGGGGGACCTAGCACAGATACGCAGTATTTT. V and J are TRBV2 and TRBJ2-3; 14 bases match TRBD2. CDR1 is SNHLY, CDR2 FYNNEI, per germline. V lost 9 bases to trimming and J lost 0 bases; unmatched junction nucleotides: 5. The CDR3 extends over 16 amino acids.